These 17 T cell receptor beta chains were sequenced from one sample in a study of blood T cell repertoires in COVID-19. Sequencing used immunoSEQ multiplex PCR; TCRdb keeps in-frame clones, though not all of them. The table has tens of thousands of clones, approximately 86% seen once. The sample was peripheral blood. The origin of the receptors is an elderly woman with acute or convalescent COVID-19.

This clone occurred many times. Other DNA sequences of this sample code for an identical CDR3. For the CDR3, the DNA is TGCGCCAGCAGTAGGACAGGTGGGAATTCACCCCTCCACTTT. Its protein is CASSRTGGNSPLHF. The chain combines TRBV5-1 with TRBJ1-6; 7 positions match TRBD1. Trimming took 5 bases from V and 7 from J; bases not matched to a gene: 6. CDR3 length: 14 amino acids. Germline CDR1 SGHRS, CDR2 YFSETQ.

The rearrangement joins TRBV6-2 or TRBV6-3 to TRBJ1-2; no reliable D call. The CDR3 is 13 residues long. The germline gives CDR1 MNHEY, CDR2 SVGEGT. Trimming removed 2 bases from V and 3 bases from J, with 7 bases in between. Here the CDR3 reads CASSYQSDYGYTF. Here the CDR3 DNA reads TGTGCCAGCAGTTACCAGTCAGACTATGGCTACACCTTC.

The chain is built from TRBV5-8 and TRBJ2-2; 7 bases are shared with TRBD1. Germline trimming cut 2 bases from V and 8 bases from J; bases unmatched to any gene: 6. Germline lookup yields CDR1 SGHTS and CDR2 YDEGEE. This CDR3 comprises 14 residues. Here the CDR3 reads CASSFVGGPGELFF. The CDR3 DNA sequence: TGTGCCAGCAGCTTCGTAGGGGGCCCAGGGGAGCTGTTTTTT.

The rearrangement joins TRBV11-3 to TRBJ2-7, with TRBD1 matching 8 bases. Unmatched junction bases numbered 12, after V lost 0 bases and J lost 5 bases. Per germline, CDR1 SGHNT and CDR2 YENEEA. CDR3 size: 17 residues. In nucleotides, the CDR3 is TGTGCCAGCAGCTTAGATCGGTGGGCAGGGGGCAGCGACGAGCAGTACTTC. This translates into CASSLDRWAGGSDEQYF. The full variable domain, rest sourced from reference TRBV11-3 and TRBJ2-7, is EAGVVQSPRYKIIEKKQPVAFWCNPISGHNTLYWYLQNLGQGPELLIRYENEEAVDDSQLPKDRFSAERLKGVDSTLKIQPAELGDSAVYLCASSLDRWAGGSDEQYFGPGTRLTVT.

The chain employs TRBV5-1 and TRBJ1-1; D might be TRBD1 (6 bases). V dropped 0 bases and J dropped 1 base, with 10 bases sitting between them. Germline CDR1 reads SGHRS; CDR2 reads YFSETQ. CDR3 length: 15 residues. The DNA of the CDR3 is TGCGCCAGCAGCTTGGGTCAGGGGCCGAACACTGAAGCTTTCTTT. It translates to CASSLGQGPNTEAFF.

The rearrangement uses TRBV7-8 and TRBJ2-5, with 12 bases that match TRBD2. The CDR3 spans 16 residues. Per the germline V gene, CDR1 is SGHVS and CDR2 is FQNEAQ. The J segment lost 5 bases and the V segment lost 1 base, leaving 5 bases of the junction unmatched. The CDR3 nucleotides read TGTGCCAGCAGCTTAGGGCTAGCGGGGGGGCCGGAGACCCAGTACTTC. Translated: CASSLGLAGGPETQYF.

This clone was observed a few times. J is TRBJ2-5 and V is TRBV5-4; 7 positions agree with TRBD2. CDR1 is SGHNT and CDR2 is YYREEE in the germline V gene (reference sequence). Trimming cost V 5 bases and J 2 bases; bases outside gene matches: 6. The CDR3 has 14 residues. CDR3 DNA: TGTGCCAGCAGTGGGGGGGGGACTCAAGAGACCCAGTACTTC. Its protein product is CASSGGGTQETQYF.

This clone was observed once. The chain combines TRBV4-1 with TRBJ1-2; D gene ambiguous. Trimming pared 1 base from V and 5 bases from J, leaving 14 bases between. This CDR3 contains 15 residues. Germline loops: CDR1 MGHRA, CDR2 YSYEKL. The chain's CDR3 is CASSQGSGGEYGYTF. CDR3 sequence (DNA): TGCGCCAGCAGCCAAGGGTCGGGCGGGGAATATGGCTACACCTTC.

V usage is TRBV10-3 and J usage is TRBJ1-2; tentatively, D is TRBD1 (6 bases). Germline V gene data show CDR1 as ENHRY and CDR2 as SYGVKD. V was trimmed by 4 bases and J by 5 bases, leaving 14 bases between them. This CDR3 is 14 amino acids long. CDR3 residues: CAISADSLTYGYTF. The CDR3 DNA is TGTGCCATCAGTGCGGACAGCCTCACGTATGGCTACACCTTC.

Only one count was recorded for this clone. This CDR3 is CASSYSNYGYTF. The CDR3 region has the DNA TGTGCCAGCAGTTATAGTAACTATGGCTACACCTTC. The chain couples TRBV12-3 or TRBV12-4 to TRBJ1-2; D not certain. The V end was cut by 4 bases, the J end by 1 base, with 4 bases between. The CDR3 runs 12 residues.

The table lists this clone with a count of one. The chain is built from TRBV30 and TRBJ1-1; D unresolved. The CDR3 covers 13 residues. In germline, CDR1 is GTSNPN, CDR2 SVGIG (reference sequence). The V gene lost 3 bases and the J gene lost 7 bases, with 15 bases spanning the gap. As DNA, the CDR3 is TGTGCCTGGAGGGAGTTCGAGCGGGGTGAAGCTTTCTTT. Translated: CAWREFERGEAFF.

On this clone itself: An end of the junction does not agree with germline; a read error may underlie this. The rearrangement links TRBV7-9 to TRBJ2-4; D is ambiguous. Germline V gene lookup returns CDR1 SEHNR and CDR2 FQNEAQ (reference sequence). The CDR3 runs to 16 residues. The CDR3 reads CASSLVELVAKNIQYF. The CDR3 nucleotides are TGTGCCAGCAGCTTAGTCGAACTCGTAGCCAAAAACATTCAGTACTTT.

This clone is a singleton in its sample. The chain links TRBV5-4 to TRBJ2-7; D may be TRBD1 (6 bases). Germline CDR1 is SGHNT and CDR2 is YYREEE (reference sequence). The V end lost 4 bases, the J end lost 1 base, and 9 bases lay between the germline ends. The CDR3 extends over 13 amino acids. The CDR3 DNA follows: TGTGCCAGCAGCCATACAGGGTCCTACGAGCAGTACTTC. Protein product: CASSHTGSYEQYF.

The chain employs TRBV18 and TRBJ1-1; no clear D gene. With 3 bases removed from V and 7 bases from J, the gap between germline ends came to 12 bases. Germline lookup yields CDR1 KGHSH and CDR2 LQKENI. This CDR3 comprises 13 residues. CDR3 bases: TGTGCCAGCTCACCCTCCCGTACCAGTGAAGCTTTCTTT. Its protein product is CASSPSRTSEAFF.

This CDR3 is CASSVKVRIHYGYTF. CDR3 coding DNA: TGTGCCAGCAGCGTAAAAGTCAGAATACACTATGGCTACACCTTC. The genes are TRBV9 and TRBJ1-2; D is unclear. V was pared by 1 base and J by 3 bases, with 13 bases between. Germline V CDR1 and CDR2: SGDLS, YYNGEE. The CDR3 covers 15 residues.

The chain couples TRBV3-1 (or the pseudogene TRBV3-2) to TRBJ2-3; no reliable D call. V was cut by 1 base and J by 1 base, with 9 bases left in between. In germline, CDR1 is LGHDT, CDR2 YNNKEL (reference sequence). CDR3 length: 15 amino acids. The CDR3 bases are TGTGCCAGCAGCCAAGGTCCCTCTCGCACAGATACGCAGTATTTT. This gives the protein CASSQGPSRTDTQYF.

V and J are TRBV9 and TRBJ1-1; TRBD1 might be the D (5 bases). Trimming removed 3 bases from V and 5 bases from J, with 11 bases in between. The germline V gene has CDR1 SGDLS and CDR2 YYNGEE. The CDR3 contains 13 residues. The CDR3 coding sequence is TGTGCCAGCAGCGCAGTGGGGGGTACTGAAGCTTTCTTT. Its translation: CASSAVGGTEAFF.